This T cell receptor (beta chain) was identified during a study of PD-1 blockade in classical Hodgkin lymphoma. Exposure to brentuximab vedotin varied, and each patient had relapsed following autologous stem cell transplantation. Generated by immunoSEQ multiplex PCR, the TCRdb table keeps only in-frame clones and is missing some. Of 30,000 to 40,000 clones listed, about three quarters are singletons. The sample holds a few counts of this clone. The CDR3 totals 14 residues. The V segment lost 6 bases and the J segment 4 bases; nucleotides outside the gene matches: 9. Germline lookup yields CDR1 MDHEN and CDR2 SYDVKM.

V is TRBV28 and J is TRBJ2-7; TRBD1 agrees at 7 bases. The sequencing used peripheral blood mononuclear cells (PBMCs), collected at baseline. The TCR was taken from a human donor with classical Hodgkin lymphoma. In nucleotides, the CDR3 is TGTGCCAGCAGCCCTCCGGGACAGATATACGAGCAGTACTTC. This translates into CASSPPGQIYEQYF.